The 15 T cell receptor beta chains presented below share a single source sample, sequenced in a study of cytomegalovirus exposure and HLA in healthy donors. Profiled with immunoSEQ multiplex PCR; TCRdb holds only in-frame clones, not every one. The sample includes roughly 120,000 clones, about 94% of them seen just once. Source material: PBMCs. The origin of the receptors is a woman between 18 and 29 years old in good health and CMV-seronegative.

This clone has a handful of counts. The rearrangement links TRBV13 to TRBJ2-7; 8 nucleotides align to TRBD2. Trimming took 4 bases from V and 4 from J; bases not matched to a gene: 6. Germline CDR1 and CDR2: PRHDT and FYEKMQ (reference sequence). The CDR3 covers 14 residues. The CDR3 nucleotides are TGTGCCAGCAGCTCAAGGACTAGCCAGTACGAGCAGTACTTC. It encodes CASSSRTSQYEQYF.

The chain has TRBV6-6 and TRBJ1-1; D may be TRBD1 (6 bases). Per germline, CDR1 MNHNY and CDR2 SVGAGI (reference sequence). The CDR3 totals 15 residues. The V and J ends lost 2 bases and 10 bases respectively, with 20 bases between them. The CDR3 region has the DNA TGTGCCAGCAGTTACGAGTTCAGACAGGACATGGGAGCTTTCTTT. This encodes CASSYEFRQDMGAFF.

The V and J genes are TRBV6-1 and TRBJ1-3; TRBD1 is a possible D gene (6 bases). CDR3 length equals 15 residues. Trimming removed 1 base from V and 5 bases from J, with 12 bases in between. Germline CDR1 reads MNHNS; CDR2 reads SASEGT. The CDR3 DNA sequence: TGTGCCAGCAGTGAAGACCTGACAGGTCGAAACACCATATATTTT. Translating gives CASSEDLTGRNTIYF.

The V gene is TRBV5-4, the J gene TRBJ2-1; 9 nucleotides line up with TRBD1. With 3 bases clipped from V and 6 bases from J, the junction kept 1 base outside the gene matches. The CDR3 consists of 13 residues. CDR1 SGHNT and CDR2 YYREEE come from the germline V gene (reference sequence). The CDR3, as DNA: TGTGCCAGCAGCTCGGGACAGGGCAATGAGCAGTTCTTC. Translation: CASSSGQGNEQFF.

This clone was found a few times. The chain carries TRBV27 and TRBJ1-6; the D gene is possibly TRBD1 (5 bases). Trimming removed 7 bases from V and 10 bases from J, with 14 bases in between. CDR1 and CDR2 (germline): MNHEY, SMNVEV (reference sequence). The CDR3 totals 13 residues. The CDR3 protein is CASMGQGESPLHF. As DNA, the CDR3 is TGTGCCAGCATGGGGCAGGGTGAATCACCCCTCCACTTT.

The chain couples TRBV11-2 to TRBJ2-4, with 7 bases aligning to TRBD1. V lost 5 bases, J lost 5 bases, and 15 bases stayed unmatched. The CDR3 loop spans 17 amino acids. The V gene's germline CDR1 is SGHAT and CDR2 FQNNGV. This chain's CDR3 is CASSQWDEWQGENIQYF. CDR3 in DNA: TGTGCCAGCAGCCAATGGGATGAGTGGCAGGGGGAAAACATTCAGTACTTC.

The rearrangement joins TRBV19 to TRBJ2-6; 7 bases line up with TRBD1. The CDR3 is 16 amino acids. The J segment lost 1 base and the V segment lost 7 bases, leaving 7 bases of the junction unmatched. Germline CDR1 reads LNHDA; CDR2 reads SQIVND (reference sequence). CDR3 protein: CASNPSTGSGANVLTF. DNA of the CDR3: TGTGCCAGTAACCCCTCGACAGGGTCTGGGGCCAACGTCCTGACTTTC.

This chain links TRBV27 with TRBJ1-2; D gene unclear. Per germline, CDR1 MNHEY and CDR2 SMNVEV (reference sequence). CDR3 length: 14 residues. V shed 2 bases and J shed 2 bases, with 9 bases lying between them. CDR3 sequence (DNA): TGTGCCAGCAGTTTAAAGGGAGGAAACTATGGCTACACCTTC. It is translated as CASSLKGGNYGYTF.

The chain combines TRBV5-6 with TRBJ1-5; TRBD1 agrees at 8 bases. The CDR3 extends over 15 amino acids. Germline-derived CDR1 and CDR2 are SGHDT and YYEEEE. The trim removed 4 bases at V and 0 bases at J, leaving 3 bases unmatched. The CDR3 sequence is CASSPGQVSNQPQHF. As DNA, the CDR3 is TGTGCCAGCAGCCCGGGACAGGTTAGCAATCAGCCCCAGCATTTT.

V is TRBV5-1 and J is TRBJ1-1, with a weak D call TRBD1 (5 bases). The length of the CDR3 is 14 residues. Germline loops: CDR1 SGHRS, CDR2 YFSETQ. The V and J ends lost 0 bases and 7 bases respectively, with 13 bases between them. The CDR3 coding sequence is TGCGCCAGCAGCTTGGTTGGCAGGGTTAATGAAGCTTTCTTT. As protein: CASSLVGRVNEAFF.

The chain uses TRBV11-3 and TRBJ2-1; D is unresolved. The CDR3 is made up of 13 amino acids. Germline V gene sequence: CDR1 SGHNT, CDR2 YENEEA. Trimming removed 0 bases from V and 11 bases from J, with 11 bases in between. The CDR3 protein is CASSLDRSTKQFF. CDR3 sequence (DNA): TGTGCCAGCAGCTTAGACCGCTCTACTAAGCAGTTCTTC.

The rearrangement links TRBV28 to TRBJ2-6; unclear D gene. CDR1 and CDR2 (germline): MDHEN, SYDVKM. The CDR3 has 15 residues. V was pared by 5 bases and J by 6 bases, with 14 bases between. CDR3 amino acids: CASSPYRVEANVLTF. CDR3 DNA: TGTGCCAGCAGTCCTTACAGAGTGGAGGCCAACGTCCTGACTTTC.

The chain couples TRBV7-9 to TRBJ1-4, with TRBD1 matching over 9 bases. The germline V gene encodes CDR1 SEHNR and CDR2 FQNEAQ (reference sequence). V lost 5 bases and J lost 13; bases outside the gene matches: 14. The CDR3 sequence is 15 residues long. The CDR3 here is CASSKGDREGARLFF. The DNA of the CDR3 is TGTGCCAGCAGCAAAGGGGACAGGGAAGGGGCAAGACTGTTTTTT.

The rearrangement joins TRBV18 to TRBJ2-7; perhaps TRBD1 as D (6 bases). V gave up 6 bases and J gave up 9 bases, with 15 bases separating them. This CDR3 is built from 12 residues. Germline V CDR1 and CDR2: KGHSH, LQKENI. CDR3 amino acids: CASSQTGTSQYF. The CDR3 DNA sequence: TGTGCCAGCTCGCAAACAGGGACATCGCAGTACTTC.

The count of this clone is one. The V call is TRBV27, the J call TRBJ2-1; 8 positions match TRBD2. CDR1 and CDR2 from the germline V gene are MNHEY and SMNVEV (reference sequence). The CDR3 consists of 18 residues. After removal of 6 bases from V and 4 bases from J, the junction contained 17 bases not matched to a gene. The CDR3 loop reads CASRAHLRERETYNEQFF. The CDR3 DNA sequence: TGTGCCAGCAGAGCCCATCTCAGGGAGCGGGAGACTTACAATGAGCAGTTCTTC.